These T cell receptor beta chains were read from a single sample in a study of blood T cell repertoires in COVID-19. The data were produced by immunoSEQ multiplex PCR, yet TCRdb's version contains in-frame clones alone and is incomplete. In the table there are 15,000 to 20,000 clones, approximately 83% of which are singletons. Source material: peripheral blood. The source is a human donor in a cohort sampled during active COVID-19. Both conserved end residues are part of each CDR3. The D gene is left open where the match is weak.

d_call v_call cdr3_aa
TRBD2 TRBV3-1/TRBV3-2 CASSLCGLADQETQYF
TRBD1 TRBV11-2 CASSDIQGGKVNSPLHF
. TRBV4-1 CASSHSGVEAFF
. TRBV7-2 CASSLWGEGNSPLHF
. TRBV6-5 CASSYQDGASLGEQYF
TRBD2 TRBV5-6 CASSFGSGSGETQYF
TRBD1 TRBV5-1 CASSLGWTGENEQFF
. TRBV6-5 CATRDHRRSNYGYTF
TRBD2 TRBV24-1 CATSDLGDPSGSDEQFF
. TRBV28 CASSSLTRGASYEQYF
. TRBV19 CASIGREWRANYGYTF
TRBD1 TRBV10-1 CASQGDGAPDETQYF
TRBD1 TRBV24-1 CATGGQGDVAEQYF
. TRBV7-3 CASSRLGLYNEQFF
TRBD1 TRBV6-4 CASSDPGTGDTGELFF
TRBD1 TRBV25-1 CASTAGGRSEAFF
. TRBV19 CASSPRRDENSPLHF
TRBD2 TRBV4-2 CASTLRSGREDTQYF
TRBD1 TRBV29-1 CSVRASGTGNNEQFF
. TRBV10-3 CATLWGRGGTDTQYF
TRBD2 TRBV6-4 CASSPTSGSYNEQFF
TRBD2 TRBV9 CASSVASGINNEQFF
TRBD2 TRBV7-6 CASSLPSPTTSGRASAEQFF
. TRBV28 CASSFLVSSYNEQFF
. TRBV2 CASGGHASTRNQPQHF
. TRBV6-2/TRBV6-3 CASSYSTEGGYEQYF
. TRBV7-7 CASSLDGERTGELFF
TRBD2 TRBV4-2 CASSQDRASGSTDTQYF
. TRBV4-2 CASSQDSPTINEQFF
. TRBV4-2 CASSQAGENTGELFF
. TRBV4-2 CASSQTTLGGDTQYF
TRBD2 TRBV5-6 CASSLGLAYEQFF
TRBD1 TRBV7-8 CASSFRDRGLHEQFF
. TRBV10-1 CASTTKRQSYGYTF
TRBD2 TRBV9 CASSVRPSGGKETQYF
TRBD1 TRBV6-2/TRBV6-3 CASSPRQGFYNSPLHF
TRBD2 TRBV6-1 CASSVWSGSPGNEQFF
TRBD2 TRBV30 CACLTSGWGARETQYF
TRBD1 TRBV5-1 CASSLEGQGYEQYF
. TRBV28 CASRGGATGRNQPQHF
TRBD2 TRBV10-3 CAIKDLGQGLFF
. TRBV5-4 CASSFRGDPLEQYF
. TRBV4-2 CASSQETGGGTYEQYF
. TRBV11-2 CASSLDTLNQPQHF
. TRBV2 CASKPIDSINYEQYF